The clone carrying this T cell receptor beta chain was counted between two and nine times. The data are from a study of T-cell reconstitution after alpha-beta-depleted transplantation in children. TCRbeta library construction was performed incorporating unique molecular identifiers. TCRdb reanalysed the PCR reads using MiXCR and keeps one entry per CDR3 protein. This sample yields about 830,000 distinct CDR3 sequences, of which about 16% are seen a single time; about 5% belongs to the top ten. The V and J ends lost 4 bases and 1 base respectively, with 12 bases between them. The CDR3 is 15 amino acids. The V gene's germline CDR1 is SGHRS and CDR2 YFSETQ.

The specimen was PBMCs, mostly from graft donor cells, collected 360 days after TCRalphabeta/CD19-depleted stem cell transplant. V and J are TRBV5-1 and TRBJ2-1; tentative D call: TRBD2 (6 bases). This receptor was obtained from a male patient between 10 and 17 years old who had a stem cell transplant for acute lymphoblastic leukemia, so the T cells may come from the graft donor. The CDR3 DNA reads TGCGCCAGCAGCCTGACTAGTCGTTCCTACAATGAGCAGTTCTTC. Its translation: CASSLTSRSYNEQFF.